A selection of T cell receptor beta chains follows, all from one sample in a study of T cell responses to AZD1222 COVID-19 vaccine. Assay used: immunoSEQ multiplex PCR; TCRdb lists only in-frame clones, some missing. Altogether 54,000 or so clones are present, approximately 80% being singletons, with the ten largest covering 4.5% to 5%. The starting material was peripheral blood, obtained 28 days after the second AZD1222 dose. Receptors were obtained from an adult who received the AZD1222 COVID-19 vaccine. The CDR3 runs from the conserved cysteine through the conserved F or W. A D gene is named only where the DNA matches it firmly. For some rows the clone size is stated as once, few or many, or as a class when expanded; others skip it.

v_gene	d_gene	abundance	j_gene	CDR3aa	CDR3nt
TRBV14	.	many	TRBJ2-2	CASSRRAYTGELFF	TGTGCCAGCAGCCGTCGGGCTTACACCGGGGAGCTGTTTTTT
TRBV3-1/TRBV3-2	.	.	TRBJ2-1	CASTLGFTEQFF	TGTGCCAGCACCCTAGGCTTCACTGAGCAGTTCTTC
TRBV7-2	.	.	TRBJ2-3	CASSSTGDTQYF	TGTGCCAGCAGCTCAACAGGAGATACGCAGTATTTT
TRBV19	.	.	TRBJ1-1	CASSFHRVNTEAFF	TGTGCCAGTAGTTTTCACAGGGTAAACACTGAAGCTTTCTTT
TRBV11-1	.	.	TRBJ1-2	CASSLLGAGTDGYTF	TGTGCCAGCAGCCTTTTGGGGGCAGGGACTGATGGCTACACCTTC
TRBV5-1	.	.	TRBJ1-1	CASSLNSNTEAFF	TGCGCCAGCAGCTTGAACTCAAACACTGAAGCTTTCTTT
TRBV19	.	.	TRBJ1-3	CASSIDGGISGNTIYF	TGTGCCAGTAGTATAGACGGCGGGATCTCTGGAAACACCATATATTTT
TRBV6-2/TRBV6-3	.	.	TRBJ2-2	CASSPFPGELFF	TGTGCCAGCAGTCCGTTCCCCGGGGAGCTGTTTTTT
TRBV7-2	TRBD1	.	TRBJ2-5	CASRKGGRQETQYF	TGTGCCAGCAGAAAAGGGGGCAGGCAAGAGACCCAGTACTTC
TRBV5-1	.	.	TRBJ2-5	CASRTSGAETQYF	TGCGCCAGCAGAACATCAGGGGCGGAGACCCAGTACTTC
TRBV5-4	.	few	TRBJ2-1	CASSPGLATYNEQFF	TGTGCCAGCAGCCCAGGACTGGCGACCTACAATGAGCAGTTCTTC
TRBV20-1	.	.	TRBJ2-3	CSASFQGNTQYF	TGCAGTGCTAGTTTTCAGGGTAATACGCAGTATTTT
TRBV5-1	.	few	TRBJ2-1	CASSSNIEQFF	TGCGCCAGCAGCTCCAACATAGAGCAGTTCTTC
TRBV5-4	.	.	TRBJ1-1	CASSPEPKLNTEAFF	TGTGCCAGCAGCCCCGAGCCTAAGCTGAACACTGAAGCTTTCTTT
TRBV5-1	.	.	TRBJ2-1	CASSPSNANEQFF	TGCGCCAGCAGCCCATCGAACGCAAATGAGCAGTTCTTC
TRBV3-1/TRBV3-2	.	.	TRBJ1-2	CASSQSPPNYGYTF	TGTGCCAGCAGCCAATCCCCGCCAAACTATGGCTACACCTTC
TRBV27	TRBD1	.	TRBJ1-1	CASWDRGVAFF	TGTGCCAGCTGGGACAGGGGAGTAGCTTTCTTT
TRBV19	TRBD1	.	TRBJ2-5	CASSIGGRGQETQYF	TGTGCCAGTAGTATAGGGGGCAGGGGGCAAGAGACCCAGTACTTC
TRBV19	.	.	TRBJ1-6	CASSLLPMESPLHF	TGTGCCAGTAGTTTACTCCCCATGGAGTCACCCCTCCACTTT
TRBV6-5	.	.	TRBJ2-2	CASSYSNTGELFF	TGTGCCAGCAGTTACTCAAACACCGGGGAGCTGTTTTTT
TRBV28	.	.	TRBJ2-1	CATETGQNNEQFF	TGTGCCACCGAGACGGGGCAAAACAATGAGCAGTTCTTC
TRBV27	.	.	TRBJ2-2	CASSWFGEGSYTGELFF	TGTGCCAGCAGTTGGTTCGGAGAGGGGTCATACACCGGGGAGCTGTTTTTT
TRBV12-5	TRBD1	few	TRBJ1-1	CASGSSHVTGVLTEAFF	TGTGCTAGTGGTTCTAGCCATGTGACAGGGGTCCTCACTGAAGCTTTCTTT
TRBV6-5	.	.	TRBJ2-7	CASSYSEQTYEQYF	TGTGCCAGCAGTTACTCGGAACAGACCTACGAGCAGTACTTC
TRBV19	.	.	TRBJ1-2	CASSILASYGYTF	TGTGCCAGTAGTATATTGGCCAGCTATGGCTACACCTTC